These T cell receptor beta chains were read from a single sample in a study of technical replicates of blood from a handful of donors. Method: immunoSEQ multiplex PCR; TCRdb's copy keeps in-frame clones and lacks some. The repertoire includes 55,000 to 60,000 clones, 93% of them detected once, and less than 4.5% sits in the top ten. Sequences were obtained from PBMCs. These receptors all come from a human donor in good health. Some clones in this sample may be carry-over from other donors' samples. Each CDR3 is given with its conserved first and last residue. Fields, in order: CDR3 length, J gene, clone size, V gene, D gene, CDR3 DNA, CDR3 protein. D genes are given only for firm matches. Only some rows state a clone size, as once, few, many or a class for expanded clones.

16 TRBJ2-1 NA TRBV4-3 TRBD2 TGCGCCAGCAGCCAAGATGGGGGAGGGCCACTAGGTGAGCAGTTCTTC CASSQDGGGPLGEQFF
18 TRBJ2-6 NA TRBV19 NA TGTGCCAGTAGTATAGATCCCAGGGGCCCTCCCGGGGCCAACGTCCTGACTTTC CASSIDPRGPPGANVLTF
14 TRBJ2-7 NA TRBV7-2 NA TGTGCCAGCAGCCCCAGACGGGTATCCTACGAGCAGTACTTC CASSPRRVSYEQYF
15 TRBJ2-7 NA TRBV10-1 TRBD2 TGCGCCAGCAGTGGCCGGGGGGGCAACTCCTACGAGCAGTACTTC CASSGRGGNSYEQYF
16 TRBJ2-3 NA TRBV7-3 TRBD2 TGTGCCAGCAGCTTAAATAGACTAGCGGGCACAGATACGCAGTATTTT CASSLNRLAGTDTQYF
15 TRBJ2-1 NA TRBV30 TRBD2 TGTGCCCGTTCTTCTAGCGGGAGTTCCTACAATGAGCAGTTCTTC CARSSSGSSYNEQFF
14 TRBJ1-1 NA TRBV7-3 NA TGTGCCAGCAGCTTAAAAGGGGTTGGCACTGAAGCTTTCTTT CASSLKGVGTEAFF
15 TRBJ2-2 NA TRBV6-5 TRBD2 TGTGCCAGCAGTCCCCTTGGAGGGAGGGCCGGGGAGCTGTTTTTT CASSPLGGRAGELFF
13 TRBJ1-4 few TRBV7-9 NA TGTGCCAGCAGCTTAAAGGAGAATGAAAAACTGTTTTTT CASSLKENEKLFF
14 TRBJ1-1 NA TRBV30 TRBD1 TGTGCCTGGAGTAAGGGGACAGGGAACACTGAAGCTTTCTTT CAWSKGTGNTEAFF
14 TRBJ1-1 NA TRBV5-4 TRBD1 TGTGCCAGCAGCGCCGGACAGGGGATCACTGAAGCTTTCTTT CASSAGQGITEAFF
15 TRBJ1-5 NA TRBV7-8 NA TGTGCCAGCAGCTTAGAACAGGGTGGCAATCAGCCCCAGCATTTT CASSLEQGGNQPQHF
13 TRBJ2-1 NA TRBV4-3 NA TGCGCCAGCAGCCAAGATCTAGCGAATGAGCAGTTCTTC CASSQDLANEQFF
17 TRBJ1-6 NA TRBV4-3 TRBD1 TGCGCCAGCAGCCTTCGTCCCGGGACAGGGTTGAGTTCACCCCTCCACTTT CASSLRPGTGLSSPLHF
12 TRBJ2-1 NA TRBV7-9 NA TGTGCCAGCAGCTTCTCTAGCAGTGAGCAGTTCTTC CASSFSSSEQFF
13 TRBJ2-7 NA TRBV13 TRBD1 TGTGCCAGCAGCTTGGACAGGGTATCAGAGCAGTACTTC CASSLDRVSEQYF
17 TRBJ1-4 NA TRBV7-3 NA TGTGCCAGCAGCTCAACCCCGGGGGGGCAGGGGAAGGAAAAACTGTTTTTT CASSSTPGGQGKEKLFF
14 TRBJ1-1 NA TRBV5-1 NA TGCGCCAGCAGCTTCCGGGGGGGTGGTACTGAAGCTTTCTTT CASSFRGGGTEAFF
13 TRBJ1-1 few TRBV7-2 NA TGTGCCAGCAGCTCCGACAGGAACACTGAAGCTTTCTTT CASSSDRNTEAFF
11 TRBJ1-2 NA TRBV28 NA TGTGCCAGCAGTTTACAGGGTGGCTACACCTTC CASSLQGGYTF
16 TRBJ1-2 NA TRBV5-6 TRBD1 TGTGCCAGCAGCACTCCTTGGGACAGGGGCGAGGATGGCTACACCTTC CASSTPWDRGEDGYTF
13 TRBJ1-2 NA TRBV19 NA TGTGCCAGTAGTGTTGACGGGAGATATGGCTACACCTTC CASSVDGRYGYTF
13 TRBJ2-3 NA TRBV7-9 NA TGTGCCAGCAGCCCCACGGGGACAGATACGCAGTATTTT CASSPTGTDTQYF
15 TRBJ1-1 NA TRBV19 NA TGTGCCAGTAGTATCGGCGGTCCGGAGGGGACTGAAGCTTTCTTT CASSIGGPEGTEAFF
17 TRBJ1-5 NA TRBV9 TRBD1 TGTGCCAGCAGCGTTATAGGGGGACAGGGGGCCGAAGAGCCCCAGCATTTT CASSVIGGQGAEEPQHF
11 TRBJ1-2 NA TRBV6-6 NA TGTGCCAGCAGTTACTCGAGTGGCTACACCTTC CASSYSSGYTF
15 TRBJ1-1 NA TRBV19 NA TGTGCCAGTAGTCCAACTCATCGGGGGAACACTGAAGCTTTCTTT CASSPTHRGNTEAFF
13 TRBJ1-6 NA TRBV30 TRBD1 TGTGCCTGGAGTGGGGACAGTAGATCACCCCTCCACTTT CAWSGDSRSPLHF
13 TRBJ2-7 NA TRBV5-6 NA TGTGCCAGCAGCTTTTATTACAGCTACGAGCAGTACTTC CASSFYYSYEQYF
14 TRBJ2-7 NA TRBV4-2 TRBD1 TGTGCCAGCAGCCCGGGGACAGGGGGTCAGGAGCAGTACTTC CASSPGTGGQEQYF
15 TRBJ1-2 NA TRBV28 TRBD1 TGTGCCAGCAGTTCCGGGGACAGAGTGAACTATGGCTACACCTTC CASSSGDRVNYGYTF
17 TRBJ2-2 NA TRBV10-3 TRBD2 TGTGCCATCAGCCACCCTTCCCTAGCGGGTTTCACCGGGGAGCTGTTTTTT CAISHPSLAGFTGELFF
12 TRBJ1-3 once TRBV29-1 NA TGCAGCGTTGGGGGGCAGGGAAACACCATATATTTT CSVGGQGNTIYF
11 TRBJ1-1 NA TRBV27 NA TGTGCCAGCAGGAGCAACACTGAAGCTTTCTTT CASRSNTEAFF
14 TRBJ1-1 NA TRBV11-2 NA TGTGCCAGCAGCTTAGAGGTGGGAGTTGGAAAAGCTTTCTTT CASSLEVGVGKAFF
15 TRBJ1-1 NA TRBV9 TRBD1 TGTGCCAGCAGCCCTCGGACAGGGCGGAACACTGAAGCTTTCTTT CASSPRTGRNTEAFF
15 TRBJ1-2 NA TRBV19 TRBD1 TGTGCCAGTAGTCTCCCCCGGACAGGGACCTATGGCTACACCTTC CASSLPRTGTYGYTF
16 TRBJ1-5 NA TRBV19 TRBD1 TGTGCCAGTAGTAGCAGGGGGTGGGATAGCAATCAGCCCCAGCATTTT CASSSRGWDSNQPQHF
14 TRBJ2-2 NA TRBV10-3 TRBD2 TGTGCCATCGGTGGGGAGGGCGGCACCGGGGAGCTGTTTTTT CAIGGEGGTGELFF
14 TRBJ1-1 NA TRBV5-4 NA TGTGCCAGCAGCCCGGGGGTGGGGGAGACTGAAGCTTTCTTT CASSPGVGETEAFF
13 TRBJ1-2 NA TRBV2 NA TGTGCCAGCAGGAAACAGGCGTTGTATGGCTACACCTTC CASRKQALYGYTF
15 TRBJ2-7 once TRBV2 NA TGTGCCAGCAGTGAATTAGGGGGGACTACGTACGAGCAGTACTTC CASSELGGTTYEQYF
14 TRBJ2-2 NA TRBV7-2 TRBD2 TGTGCCAGCAGCTTATCTAGCGGGTGGGGGGAGCTGTTTTTT CASSLSSGWGELFF
15 TRBJ1-2 NA TRBV9 NA TGTGCCAGCAGCGTAGACTCAGGGAAGGGCTATGGCTACACCTTC CASSVDSGKGYGYTF
14 TRBJ2-1 NA TRBV5-1 NA TGCGCCAGCAGCCCCTCCGGCGGCTACAATGAGCAGTTCTTC CASSPSGGYNEQFF
16 TRBJ2-1 NA TRBV7-2 NA TGTGCCAGCAGCCCACAGGTTCGTAGCTCCTACAATGAGCAGTTCTTC CASSPQVRSSYNEQFF
13 TRBJ2-5 NA TRBV19 NA TGTGCCAGTAGTACAGGGTTGCGTGAGACCCAGTACTTC CASSTGLRETQYF
12 TRBJ2-1 NA TRBV4-3 NA TGCGCCAGCAGCCAAGATCTGGGAGCCCAGTTCTTC CASSQDLGAQFF
18 TRBJ2-1 once TRBV5-1 TRBD2 TGCGCCAGCAGCTTGGTATTAGCGGGAGGTAGTTCCTACAATGAGCAGTTCTTC CASSLVLAGGSSYNEQFF
15 TRBJ1-2 NA TRBV4-1 NA TGCGCCAGCAGCCAAGGCTGGGAGGGAGGCTATGGCTACACCTTC CASSQGWEGGYGYTF
13 TRBJ2-7 NA TRBV5-1 TRBD2 TGCGCCAGCAGTCTGACTAGCGGCTACGAGCAGTACTTC CASSLTSGYEQYF
15 TRBJ2-2 NA TRBV6-5 TRBD2 TGTGCCAGCAGTGCACTAGCGGGAGGCACCGGGGAGCTGTTTTTT CASSALAGGTGELFF
17 TRBJ2-1 NA TRBV19 NA TGTGCCAGTAGTATAGACACGACTTCGAGCTCCTACAATGAGCAGTTCTTC CASSIDTTSSSYNEQFF